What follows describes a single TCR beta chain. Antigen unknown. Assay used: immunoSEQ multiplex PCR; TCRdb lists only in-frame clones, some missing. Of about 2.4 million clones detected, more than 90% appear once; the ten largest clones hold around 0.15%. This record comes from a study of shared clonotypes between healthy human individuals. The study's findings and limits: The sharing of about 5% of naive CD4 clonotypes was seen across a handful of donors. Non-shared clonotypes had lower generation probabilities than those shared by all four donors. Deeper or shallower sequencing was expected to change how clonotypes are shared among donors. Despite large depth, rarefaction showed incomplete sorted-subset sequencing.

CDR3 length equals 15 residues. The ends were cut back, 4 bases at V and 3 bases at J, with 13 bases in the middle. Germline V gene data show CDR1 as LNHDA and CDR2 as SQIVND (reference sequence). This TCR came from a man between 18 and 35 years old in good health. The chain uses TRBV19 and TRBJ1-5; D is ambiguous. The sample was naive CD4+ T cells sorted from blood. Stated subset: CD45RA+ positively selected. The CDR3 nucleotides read TGTGCCAGTAGTAGAAGCCCCACGGCCAATCAGCCCCAGCATTTT. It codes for CASSRSPTANQPQHF.